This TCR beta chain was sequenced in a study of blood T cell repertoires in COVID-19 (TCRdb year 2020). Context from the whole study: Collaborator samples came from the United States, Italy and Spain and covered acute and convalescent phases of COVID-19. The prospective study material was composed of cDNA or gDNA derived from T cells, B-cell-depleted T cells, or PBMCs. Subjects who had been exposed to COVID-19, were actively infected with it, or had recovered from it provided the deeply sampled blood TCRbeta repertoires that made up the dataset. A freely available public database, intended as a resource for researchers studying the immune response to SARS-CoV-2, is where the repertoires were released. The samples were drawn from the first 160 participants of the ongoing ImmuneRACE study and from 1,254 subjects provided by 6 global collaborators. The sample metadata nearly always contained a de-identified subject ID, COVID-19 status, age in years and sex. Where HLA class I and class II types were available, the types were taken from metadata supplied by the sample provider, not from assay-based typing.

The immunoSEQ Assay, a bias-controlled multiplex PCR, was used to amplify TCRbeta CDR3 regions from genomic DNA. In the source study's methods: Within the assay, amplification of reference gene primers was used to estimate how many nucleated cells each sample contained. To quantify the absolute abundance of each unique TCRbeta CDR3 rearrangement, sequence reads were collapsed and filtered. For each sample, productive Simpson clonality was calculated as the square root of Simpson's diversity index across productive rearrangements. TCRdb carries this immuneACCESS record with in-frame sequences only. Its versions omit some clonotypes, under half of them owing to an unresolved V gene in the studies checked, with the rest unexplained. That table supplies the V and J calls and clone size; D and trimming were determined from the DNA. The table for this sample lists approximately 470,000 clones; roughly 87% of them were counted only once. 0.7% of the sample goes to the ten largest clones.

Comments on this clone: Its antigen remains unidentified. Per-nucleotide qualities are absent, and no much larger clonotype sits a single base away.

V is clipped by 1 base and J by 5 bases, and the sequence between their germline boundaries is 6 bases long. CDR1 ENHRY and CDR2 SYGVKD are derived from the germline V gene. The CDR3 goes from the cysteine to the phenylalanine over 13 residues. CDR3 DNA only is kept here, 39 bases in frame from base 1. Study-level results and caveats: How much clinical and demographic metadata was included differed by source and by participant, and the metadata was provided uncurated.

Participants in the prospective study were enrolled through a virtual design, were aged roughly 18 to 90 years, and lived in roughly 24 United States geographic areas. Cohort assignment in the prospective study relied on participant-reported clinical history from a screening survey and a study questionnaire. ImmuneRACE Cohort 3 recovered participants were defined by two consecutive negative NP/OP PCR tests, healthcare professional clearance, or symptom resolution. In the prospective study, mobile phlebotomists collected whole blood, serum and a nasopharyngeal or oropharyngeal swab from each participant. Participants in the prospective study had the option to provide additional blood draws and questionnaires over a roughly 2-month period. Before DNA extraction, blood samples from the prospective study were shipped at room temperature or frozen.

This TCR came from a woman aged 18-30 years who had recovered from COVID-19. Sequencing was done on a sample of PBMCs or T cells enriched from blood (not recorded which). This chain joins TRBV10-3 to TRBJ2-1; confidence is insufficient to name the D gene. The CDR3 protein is CAISEYTNNEQFF. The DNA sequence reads TGTGCCATCAGTGAGTATACTAACAATGAGCAGTTCTTC.